What follows describes a single T cell receptor (beta chain). Its specificity is unknown. With 5 bases clipped from V and 6 bases from J, the junction kept 4 bases outside the gene matches. CDR3 length: 13 residues. Germline lookup yields CDR1 SGHTA and CDR2 FQGNSA. Sequencing used immunoSEQ multiplex PCR; TCRdb keeps in-frame clones, though not all of them. The sample shows around 94,000 clones, about 85% of them seen only once. This sample stems from a study of identifying expanded T cells in peripheral blood. General study findings and limits: Technical replicates showed about 1.2 changed clones; approximately 2 weeks around 15; four weeks 19.

The sequence was collected from a person aged 18 to 75 in good health. V is TRBV7-2 and J is TRBJ1-2; 9 positions agree with TRBD1. The sample was blood. The CDR3 protein is CASSARQGDGYTF. The CDR3 DNA sequence: TGTGCCAGCAGCGCCCGACAGGGGGATGGCTACACCTTC.